This T cell receptor beta chain appears in the sequencing data of a study of blood T cell repertoires in COVID-19. The overall study: Spain, Italy and the United States supplied samples that represented acute and convalescent COVID-19. Sample material is recorded as cDNA or gDNA derived from T cells, B-cell-depleted T cells, or PBMCs.

Authors' data handling: Nucleated cell counts were estimated from reference gene primer amplification. Data came from immunoSEQ multiplex PCR; TCRdb stores just in-frame clones and leaves some out. V, J and clone size are taken as reported in that table, and D and trimming were inferred from the DNA itself. This table has roughly 52,000 clones, 65% to 90% appearing once. The CDR3 totals 15 residues. Trimming cost V 2 bases and J 4 bases, with 12 bases left between them. Germline CDR1 and CDR2: MNHEY and SMNVEV (reference sequence). This clonotype was sampled from a human donor in a cohort sampled during active COVID-19. The rearrangement links TRBV27 to TRBJ1-5, with D maybe TRBD1 (5 bases). The specimen was peripheral blood. CDR3 DNA: TGTGCCAGCAGTTTACAGTGGACACTTAATCAGCCCCAGCATTTT. The encoded protein is CASSLQWTLNQPQHF.